The present T cell receptor (beta chain) was sequenced within a study of blood T cells in healthy people across ages. Study information: In model experiments, template switching was able to capture about one barcoded beta molecule for every two T cells that were present.

Together with a sample-barcoded 5' primer, a J-beta primer mix was included in a second PCR lasting about 6 to 11 cycles. Per sample, CDR3-containing paired-end reads numbered at least 3 million. MiXCR, applied by TCRdb to the 5' RACE reads, yields one record per CDR3 protein. The sample contains 1.8 million or so distinct CDR3 sequences, 30% to 40% of which appear only once. With 5 bases clipped from V and 8 bases from J, the junction kept 14 bases outside the gene matches. Germline values: CDR1 DFQATT, CDR2 SNEGSKA (reference sequence). This CDR3 contains 14 residues. The receptor comes from a human donor in good health. J is TRBJ1-2 and V is TRBV20-1; TRBD1 matches 7 bases. The specimen was blood. The CDR3 nucleotides are TGCAGTGCTCCCTCCGGGACAGATAGCCGGGGCTACACCTTC. Translation: CSAPSGTDSRGYTF.